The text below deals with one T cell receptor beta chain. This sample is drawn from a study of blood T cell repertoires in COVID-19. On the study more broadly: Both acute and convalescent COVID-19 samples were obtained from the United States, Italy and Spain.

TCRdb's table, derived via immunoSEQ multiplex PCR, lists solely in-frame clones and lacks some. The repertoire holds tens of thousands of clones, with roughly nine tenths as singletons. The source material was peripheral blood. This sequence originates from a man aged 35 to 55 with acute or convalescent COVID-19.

CDR3 residues: CASSVGEKPRGYTF. The DNA for the CDR3 is TGTGCCAGCAGCGTTGGGGAGAAACCCCGTGGCTACACCTTC. The chain has TRBV9 and TRBJ1-2; D gene uncertain. V was shortened by 2 bases and J by 7 bases, with 15 bases between the two germline ends. The CDR3 has 14 residues. Per the germline V gene, CDR1 is SGDLS and CDR2 is YYNGEE. Full variable domain (rest looked up from reference TRBV9 and TRBJ1-2): DSGVTQTPKHLITATGQRVTLRCSPRSGDLSVYWYQQSLDQGLQFLIQYYNGEERAKGNILERFSAQQFPDLHSELNLSSLELGDSALYFCASSVGEKPRGYTFGSGTRLTVV.